Presented here are 5 T cell receptor beta chains from one specimen sequenced in a study of blood T cell repertoires in COVID-19. TCRdb's table, derived via immunoSEQ multiplex PCR, lists solely in-frame clones and lacks some. The table has about 210,000 clones, roughly 85% seen once; the top ten hold about 2.4%. The specimen sequenced was peripheral blood. The receptors were gathered from a woman in her 70s with COVID-19, enrolled during active disease.

The rearrangement uses TRBV19 and TRBJ2-3; D perhaps matches TRBD1 (7 bases). Germline V lookup: CDR1 LNHDA, CDR2 SQIVND (reference sequence). V lost 5 bases, J lost 3 bases, and 15 bases lay in between. The length of the CDR3 is 15 residues. Here the CDR3 DNA reads TGTGCCAGTAGTTGGGGGGACAGACTTACAGATACGCAGTATTTT. It is translated as CASSWGDRLTDTQYF.

The chain has TRBV11-3 and TRBJ1-3; the D gene is possibly TRBD1 (6 bases). Germline V gene data show CDR1 as SGHNT and CDR2 as YENEEA. V lost 1 base to trimming and J lost 2 bases, with 12 bases between them. The CDR3 runs 16 residues. In DNA, the CDR3 is TGTGCCAGCAGCTTAGTGGCAGGGGCTGCTGGAAACACCATATATTTT. This encodes CASSLVAGAAGNTIYF.

The chain links TRBV3-1 (or the pseudogene TRBV3-2) to TRBJ2-5; 9 bases are shared with TRBD2. This CDR3 is 18 amino acids long. Germline V gene sequence: CDR1 LGHDT, CDR2 YNNKEL (reference sequence). V trimming: 1 base; J trimming: 5 bases; junction bases outside the gene matches: 14. This CDR3 reads CASSQALSAGGAGETQYF. In nucleotides, the CDR3 is TGTGCCAGCAGCCAAGCACTGTCAGCGGGAGGCGCCGGGGAGACCCAGTACTTC.

J is TRBJ2-7 and V is TRBV6-5; D gene unclear. Looked up from germline, CDR1 is MNHEY and CDR2 is SVGAGI. V dropped 8 bases and J dropped 3 bases, with 11 bases sitting between them. The CDR3 is made up of 12 amino acids. The CDR3 sequence: CASWSSGYEQYF. The CDR3 coding sequence is TGTGCCAGCTGGAGTTCGGGCTACGAGCAGTACTTC.

The chain uses TRBV18 and TRBJ2-1; maybe TRBD2 (5 bases). V was trimmed by 2 bases and J by 6 bases, leaving 14 bases between them. Germline loops: CDR1 KGHSH, CDR2 LQKENI. There are 15 residues in the CDR3. For the CDR3, the DNA is TGTGCCAGCTCACCAAGTAGCGTAAGGTTCAATGAGCAGTTCTTC. Translating it yields CASSPSSVRFNEQFF. Together with reference TRBV18 and TRBJ2-1, the CDR3 gives the full variable domain: NAGVMQNPRHLVRRRGQEARLRCSPMKGHSHVYWYRQLPEEGLKFMVYLQKENIIDESGMPKERFSAEFPKEGPSILRIQQVVRGDSAAYFCASSPSSVRFNEQFFGPGTRLTVL.